The T cell receptor beta chain under discussion was sequenced for a study of PD-L1 blockade in urothelial cancer. The wider study: At some point between 2013 and 2015 therapy began: atezolizumab 1,200 mg intravenously every 3 weeks. Male sex and bladder-origin urothelial cancer characterized about 85% of the 29 patients. Once treatment had started, blood was analyzed at 3 weeks (second dose) and again at 6 weeks.

Profiled with immunoSEQ multiplex PCR; TCRdb holds only in-frame clones, not every one. The sample holds more than 90,000 clones, roughly 84% seen once. Germline V lookup: CDR1 LNHDA, CDR2 SQIVND (reference sequence). V lost 5 bases to trimming and J lost 6 bases; unmatched junction nucleotides: 7. This CDR3 has 14 residues. This sample's time point: pretreatment peripheral blood. The chain combines TRBV19 with TRBJ1-2; 9 bases are shared with TRBD1. Sequenced material: PBMCs, taken around atezolizumab (anti-PD-L1) treatment. This sequence was found in a man in his 60s with urothelial cancer. This CDR3 is CASSPRDRVDGYTF. The CDR3 DNA is TGTGCCAGTAGTCCCCGGGACAGGGTGGATGGCTACACCTTC.